This T cell receptor (beta chain) is from a study of blood T cell repertoires in COVID-19. With 3 bases removed from V and 3 bases from J, the gap between germline ends came to 12 bases. The CDR3 is 13 amino acids. Germline V gene sequence: CDR1 GTSNPN, CDR2 SVGIG (reference sequence). Participant-given clinical history determined each cohort assignment. Some clones are missing from TCRdb's copy, which holds only in-frame ones; the method was immunoSEQ multiplex PCR. The sample has approximately 230,000 clones, 80% to 90% seen once; the top ten hold roughly a sixth. The chain combines TRBV30 with TRBJ2-7; no definite D call. The sequence was collected from a man in his late teens or twenties who had recovered from COVID-19. The specimen was PBMCs or T cells enriched from blood (not recorded which). CDR3 in DNA: TGTGCCTGGAGGCCCCCGGCGGACTACGAGCAGTACTTC. This codes for CAWRPPADYEQYF.